Following are 3 T cell receptor beta chains from one sample sequenced in a study of T cell responses to AZD1222 COVID-19 vaccine. Data came from immunoSEQ multiplex PCR; TCRdb stores just in-frame clones and leaves some out. The table shows approximately 160,000 clones, with approximately 94% occurring only once. The sequencing here drew on peripheral blood, taken 28 days after the second AZD1222 dose. These receptors all stem from an adult who received the AZD1222 COVID-19 vaccine.

The chain is built from TRBV7-3 and TRBJ2-2; a weak D match, TRBD2 (6 bases). Between the trimmed V and J ends, which lost 5 bases and 5 bases, there was a span of 21 bases. The germline gives CDR1 SGHTA, CDR2 FQGTGA. This CDR3 has 17 amino acids. CDR3 residues: CASSPPGVGGGTGELFF. CDR3 DNA sequence: TGTGCCAGCAGCCCCCCGGGGGTCGGAGGCGGGACCGGGGAGCTGTTTTTT.

This clone is a singleton in its sample. Distinct nucleotide sequences in the sample also encode this CDR3. The rearrangement uses TRBV7-3 and TRBJ2-3, with 7 bases lining up with TRBD1. The V gene's germline CDR1 is SGHTA and CDR2 FQGTGA. This CDR3 spans 14 amino acids. V was pared by 5 bases and J by 1 base, with 3 bases of the junction left unmatched. The CDR3 DNA sequence: TGTGCCAGCAGCCCAGACAGGGGCACAGATACGCAGTATTTT. This translates into CASSPDRGTDTQYF.

The chain carries TRBV29-1 and TRBJ1-3; 7 nucleotides align to TRBD1. V was pared by 8 bases and J by 6 bases, with 10 bases of the junction left unmatched. The CDR3 runs 13 residues. Germline lookup yields CDR1 SQVTM and CDR2 ANQGSEA. The CDR3, as DNA: TGCAGCATAACCGGGACAGAGCTAAACACCATATATTTT. This sequence encodes CSITGTELNTIYF.